These T cell receptor beta chains were read from a single sample in a study of blood T cells in healthy people across ages. Using its own MiXCR run on the 5' RACE reads, TCRdb lists one record per CDR3 protein. The sample has some 1.7 million distinct CDR3 sequences, roughly 30% seen once; the top ten hold 7.7%. What was sequenced was blood. The receptor source for this set is a woman between 25 and 40 years old in good health. Each CDR3 is given with its conserved first and last residue. Fields, in order: D gene, V gene, clone size, J gene, CDR3 DNA, CDR3 protein. A D gene is named only where the DNA matches it firmly. Size is stated for part of the rows, as once, few or many counts, or as a class when the clone is expanded.

>NA|TRBV10-3|few|TRBJ2-7
TGTGCCATCGGGGCGACAGAGTACGAGCAGTACTTC
CAIGATEYEQYF
>TRBD2|TRBV11-2|once|TRBJ2-7
TGTGCCAGCAGCCCGGCGGGAGGGAAGAGCTACGAGCAGTACTTC
CASSPAGGKSYEQYF
>NA|TRBV3-1|NA|TRBJ1-1
TGTGCCAGCAGCCAACGTAACACTGGAGCTTTCTTT
CASSQRNTGAFF
>NA|TRBV5-1|NA|TRBJ1-3
TGCGCCAGCAGCGAGGGTCCCCAAAACACCATATATTTT
CASSEGPQNTIYF
>TRBD1|TRBV12-3/TRBV12-4|few|TRBJ2-4
TGTGCCAGCACCCTGACAGGGGGATTCGAAAACATTCAGTACTTC
CASTLTGGFENIQYF
>TRBD1|TRBV12-3/TRBV12-4|NA|TRBJ1-2
TGTGCCAGCAGTACCCAGGGGGCCGGCTATGGCTACACCTTC
CASSTQGAGYGYTF
>TRBD2|TRBV24-1|NA|TRBJ2-3
TGTGCCACCAGTGATTCCTCCGGGACTAGTAAGGCAGATACGCAGTATTTT
CATSDSSGTSKADTQYF
>NA|TRBV24-1|NA|TRBJ2-1
TGTGCCACCAGTGATTTATGGGGGGGCGATGAGCAGTTCTTC
CATSDLWGGDEQFF
>NA|TRBV29-1|few|TRBJ1-1
TGCAGCGTTGTGGGCAAGAACACTGAAGCTTTCTTT
CSVVGKNTEAFF
>NA|TRBV29-1|many|TRBJ2-5
TGCAGCGTTGATCCGGGGGCCAGGGAGACCCAGTACTTC
CSVDPGARETQYF
>NA|TRBV20-1|many|TRBJ2-7
TGCAGTGCTAGAGTCAGGGGGGCAGAGGGCGAGCAGTACTTC
CSARVRGAEGEQYF
>TRBD2|TRBV5-1|NA|TRBJ2-7
TGCGCCAGCAGCCGGGGAGGGGCCGACGAGCAGTACTTC
CASSRGGADEQYF
>NA|TRBV4-2|NA|TRBJ2-1
TGTGCCAGCAGCCAAGACACTGACTGGGGCTCCTACAATGAGCAGTTCTTC
CASSQDTDWGSYNEQFF
>TRBD1|TRBV5-1|few|TRBJ2-1
TGCGCCAGCAGCCCAGGGACAGCAACCAATGAGCAGTTCTTC
CASSPGTATNEQFF
>TRBD1|TRBV10-3|few|TRBJ1-2
TGTGCCATCAGTGAGTCTCCGGGACAGGGAGACTATGGCTACACCTTC
CAISESPGQGDYGYTF
>TRBD2|TRBV12-3/TRBV12-4|NA|TRBJ2-1
TGTGCCAGCAGTTCTCGAGCGGGGGGATTCAGTGAGCAGTTCTTC
CASSSRAGGFSEQFF
>NA|TRBV6-6|few|TRBJ2-1
TGTGCCAGCAGTTACTCCCAGGGTAACGTGAATGAGCAGTTCTTC
CASSYSQGNVNEQFF
>NA|TRBV7-2|few|TRBJ2-1
TGTGCCAGCAGCTTAGTTCCTCTAGAGCAGTTCTTC
CASSLVPLEQFF
>NA|TRBV7-9|few|TRBJ2-2
TGTGCCAGCAAACCAGAACTGATCACCGGGGAGCTGTTTTTT
CASKPELITGELFF
>TRBD1|TRBV12-3/TRBV12-4|NA|TRBJ1-5
TGTGCCAGCAGTTTATCCCCTACAGGGGGCTCTCAGCCCCAGCATTTT
CASSLSPTGGSQPQHF
>NA|TRBV3-1|few|TRBJ2-7
TGTGCCAGCAGCCAAAGGAATTTAGAGCAGTACTTC
CASSQRNLEQYF
>TRBD2|TRBV9|many|TRBJ2-7
TGTGCCAGCAGCGCGGGACTAGCGCTGTACGAGCAGTACTTC
CASSAGLALYEQYF
>NA|TRBV6-5|NA|TRBJ1-5
TGTGCCAGCAGTTACTCAGGGGTCAATCAGCCCCAGCATTTT
CASSYSGVNQPQHF
>NA|TRBV29-1|NA|TRBJ1-5
TGCAGCGTTGAAGGAGGGATTAGCAATCAGCCCCAGCATTTT
CSVEGGISNQPQHF
>TRBD2|TRBV7-2|NA|TRBJ2-7
TGTGCCAGCAGCTTCAGACTAGCGGGTCAAGCCTACGAGCAGTACTTC
CASSFRLAGQAYEQYF
>TRBD2|TRBV6-6|NA|TRBJ2-2
TGTGCCAGCAGTACCTCTGGACAGCGGGGGGGCCCCGGGGAGCTGTTTTTT
CASSTSGQRGGPGELFF
>NA|TRBV20-1|many|TRBJ2-7
TGCAGTGCTAGGGCCCCGGCGGGGCAGTACTTC
CSARAPAGQYF
>TRBD1|TRBV5-5|NA|TRBJ1-5
TGTGCCAGCAGCACGACAGGGGGCTTGACTCAGCCCCAGCATTTT
CASSTTGGLTQPQHF
>TRBD1|TRBV12-3/TRBV12-4|NA|TRBJ1-4
TGTGCCAGCAGTCAGGGGGCCGGCGAAAAACTGTTTTTT
CASSQGAGEKLFF
>TRBD2|TRBV15|few|TRBJ2-7
TGTGCCACCAGCAGAGGACTAGCGGCCTACGAGCAGTACTTC
CATSRGLAAYEQYF
>TRBD1|TRBV18|NA|TRBJ2-5
TGTGCCAGCTCACCCCGGAGGACAGGGATCGATGAGCAGTACTTC
CASSPRRTGIDEQYF
>NA|TRBV5-1|NA|TRBJ2-1
TGCGCCAGCAGCGGCCTACAGGGAAATAATGAGCAGTTCTTC
CASSGLQGNNEQFF
>NA|TRBV2|NA|TRBJ2-1
TGTGCCAGCAGTGAAGAGTTAAGCAACAATGAGCAGTTCTTC
CASSEELSNNEQFF
>NA|TRBV12-3/TRBV12-4|many|TRBJ2-1
TGTGCCAGCAGCCTGGGACCCCAAGGCCGTGAGCAGTTCTTC
CASSLGPQGREQFF